The present T cell receptor beta chain was sequenced within a study of tumor-infiltrating lymphocytes in primary liver carcinoma. Study background: Both sexes were represented among patients, who were 30 to 69 years old. Tumor staging was T1-T3 N0M0; sizes spanned roughly 4.2 to 10 cm across. General study results and limits: Blood's top-250-clone fraction was significantly lower than that of tumors (p = 0.039).

With respect to this clonotype: As yet, its antigen is unknown.

Starting material of 400 to 600 ng total RNA yielded TCR beta cDNA via a constant-region primer. Construction of TCR beta libraries relied on three successive nested multiplex PCR rounds employing slightly modified ARM-PCR. TCRdb re-analysed the multiplex PCR reads in MiXCR, keeping a single row per CDR3 protein. This sample has 55,000 to 65,000 distinct CDR3 sequences, with 55% to 75% found just once. Scientists recovered RNA and DNA together from about 21-30 mg of unsorted bulk tissue. This sequence was found in a man in his forties with primary liver carcinoma and hepatitis B virus infection. Sequenced input: liver tumor tissue from sampling region 2. Subset meaning: tumor region T2, inferior pole.

The CDR3 loop reads CAWSRPSNEQYF. The CDR3 DNA sequence: TGTGCCTGGAGTCGTCCTAGCAATGAACAGTACTTC. The chain joins TRBV30 to TRBJ2-1; maybe TRBD2 (5 bases). The end of the DNA fits TRBJ2-7 better, so the J call may be wrong. The CDR3 extends over 12 amino acids. Germline CDR1 GTSNPN, CDR2 SVGIG (reference sequence).